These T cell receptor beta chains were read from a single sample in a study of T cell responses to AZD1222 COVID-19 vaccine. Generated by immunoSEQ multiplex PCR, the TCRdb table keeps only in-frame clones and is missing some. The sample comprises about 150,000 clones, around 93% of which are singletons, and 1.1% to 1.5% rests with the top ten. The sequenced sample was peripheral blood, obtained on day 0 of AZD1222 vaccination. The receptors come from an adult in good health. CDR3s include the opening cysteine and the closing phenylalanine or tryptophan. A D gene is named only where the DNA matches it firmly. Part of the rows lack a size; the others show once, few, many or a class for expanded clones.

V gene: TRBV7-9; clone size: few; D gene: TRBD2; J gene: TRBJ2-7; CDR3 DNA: TGTGCCAGCAGCTCGGACGGGGGGTGGTACGAGCAGTACTTC; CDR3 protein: CASSSDGGWYEQYF
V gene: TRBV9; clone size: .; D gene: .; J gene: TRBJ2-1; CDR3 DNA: TGTGCCAGCAGCGTGGAGAGCGGATACTACAATGAGCAGTTCTTC; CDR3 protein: CASSVESGYYNEQFF
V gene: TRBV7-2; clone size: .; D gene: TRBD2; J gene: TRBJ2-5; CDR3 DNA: TGTGCCAGCATCCCCCTAGCGGGAGAGGGAGTAGGGCCAGAGACCCAGTACTTC; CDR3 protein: CASIPLAGEGVGPETQYF
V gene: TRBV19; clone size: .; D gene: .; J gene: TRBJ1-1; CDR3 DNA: TGTGCCAGTAGTATATTAGCGAACCCGGGCACTGAAGCTTTCTTT; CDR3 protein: CASSILANPGTEAFF
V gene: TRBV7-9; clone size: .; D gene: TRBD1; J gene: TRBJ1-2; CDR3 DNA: TGTGCCAGCAGTTCTTCAGGGGGCGCATATGGCTACACCTTC; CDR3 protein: CASSSSGGAYGYTF
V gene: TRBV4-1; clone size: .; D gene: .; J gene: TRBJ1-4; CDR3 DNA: TGCGCCAGCAGCCAAGAGCCAGTTAATGAAAAACTGTTTTTT; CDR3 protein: CASSQEPVNEKLFF
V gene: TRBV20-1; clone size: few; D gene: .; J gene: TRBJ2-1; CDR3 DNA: TGCAGTGCTAGTCCCCAAACAGGTCTGAAGTTCTTC; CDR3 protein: CSASPQTGLKFF
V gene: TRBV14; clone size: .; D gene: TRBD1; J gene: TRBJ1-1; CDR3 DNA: TGTGCCAGCAGCCAAGAAAGACAGGGGATCAACACTGAAGCTTTCTTT; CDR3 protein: CASSQERQGINTEAFF
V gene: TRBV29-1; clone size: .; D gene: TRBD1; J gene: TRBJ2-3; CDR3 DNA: TGCAGCGGAAATGACAGGGGCAGCACAGATACGCAGTATTTT; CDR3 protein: CSGNDRGSTDTQYF
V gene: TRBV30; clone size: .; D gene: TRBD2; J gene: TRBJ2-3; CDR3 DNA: TGTGCCTGGAGTGTGGACGGGAGGGCCTGGGATACGCAGTATTTT; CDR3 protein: CAWSVDGRAWDTQYF
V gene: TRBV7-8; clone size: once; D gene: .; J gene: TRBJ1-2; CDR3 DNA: TGTGCCAGCAGCTTAGCTGGGGCAGGGACCTATGGCTACACCTTC; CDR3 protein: CASSLAGAGTYGYTF
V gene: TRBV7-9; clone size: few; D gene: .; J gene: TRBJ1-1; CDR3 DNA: TGTGCCAGCAGCCTAGATATGAACACTGAAGCTTTCTTT; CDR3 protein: CASSLDMNTEAFF
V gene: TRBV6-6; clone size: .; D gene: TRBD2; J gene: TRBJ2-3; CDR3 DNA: TGTGCCAGCAGTACCAAGACTAGCGGTGCCACAGATACGCAGTATTTT; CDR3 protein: CASSTKTSGATDTQYF
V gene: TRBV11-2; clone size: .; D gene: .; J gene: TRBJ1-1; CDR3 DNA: TGTGCCAGCAGCTCCGCGGGGGGAACTGAAGCTTTCTTT; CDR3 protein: CASSSAGGTEAFF
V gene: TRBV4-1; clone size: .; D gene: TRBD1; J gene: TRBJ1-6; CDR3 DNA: TGCGCCAGCAGCCTAGGACAGGGTATTTATAATTCACCCCTCCACTTT; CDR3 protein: CASSLGQGIYNSPLHF
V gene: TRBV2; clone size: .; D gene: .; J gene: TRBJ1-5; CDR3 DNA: TGTGCCAGCAGGGGGGGTAGCAATCAGCCCCAGCATTTT; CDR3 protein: CASRGGSNQPQHF
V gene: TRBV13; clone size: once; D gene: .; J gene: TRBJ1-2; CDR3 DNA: TGTGCCAGCAGCCCAGAGGGAAGCTATGGCTACACCTTC; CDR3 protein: CASSPEGSYGYTF
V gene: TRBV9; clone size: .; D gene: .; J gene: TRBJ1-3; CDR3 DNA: TGTGCCAGCAGCGTAGGATCGGGGGGAAGAAACACCATATATTTT; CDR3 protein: CASSVGSGGRNTIYF
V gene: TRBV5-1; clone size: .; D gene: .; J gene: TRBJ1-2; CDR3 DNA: TGCGCCAGCAGCATCGGGAATTCAGTGGACTATGGCTACACCTTC; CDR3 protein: CASSIGNSVDYGYTF
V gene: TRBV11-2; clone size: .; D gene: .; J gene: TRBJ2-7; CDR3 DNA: TGTGCCAGCAGCTTATGGGGCGAAAGTAAGCAGTACTTC; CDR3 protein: CASSLWGESKQYF
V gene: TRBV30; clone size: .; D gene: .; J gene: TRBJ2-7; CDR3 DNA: TGTGCCTACGAGCGAAGGGGGACAAGCCACGAGCAGTACTTC; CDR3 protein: CAYERRGTSHEQYF
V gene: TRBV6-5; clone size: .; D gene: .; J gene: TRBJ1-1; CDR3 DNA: TGTGCCAGCAGTTTTTTGGGGAACTCGAACACTGAAGCTTTCTTT; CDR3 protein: CASSFLGNSNTEAFF
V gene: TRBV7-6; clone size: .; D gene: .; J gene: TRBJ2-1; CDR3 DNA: TGTGCCAGCAGCTCCAACGCGGGAACGGGGGGCGGCCTCAATGAGCAGTTCTTC; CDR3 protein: CASSSNAGTGGGLNEQFF
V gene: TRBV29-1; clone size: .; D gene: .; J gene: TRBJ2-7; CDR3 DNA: TGCAGCGTTGTTGGCGGGTCCTCCGGCTACGAGCAGTACTTC; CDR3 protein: CSVVGGSSGYEQYF
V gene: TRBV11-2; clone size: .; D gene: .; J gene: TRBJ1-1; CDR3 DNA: TGTGCCAGCAGCGGGGGACTGCTCAACACTGAAGCTTTCTTT; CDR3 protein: CASSGGLLNTEAFF